The 10 T cell receptor beta chains reported below all come from one sample, sequenced in a study of T cells in Graves' hyperthyroidism and ophthalmopathy. The investigators amplified TCR beta CDR3 regions from RNA transcripts. RT-PCR in the first round (using the HTBI primer set) targeted the TCR CDR3. TCRdb re-analysed the multiplex PCR reads in MiXCR, keeping a single row per CDR3 protein. The sample includes hundreds of thousands of distinct CDR3 sequences, 14% seen only once; the top ten take 10%. The sample comprised blood. These receptors were obtained from a woman under 30 with Graves' hyperthyroidism.

A few counts support this clonotype. The rearrangement joins TRBV12-3 or TRBV12-4 to TRBJ2-2; D unresolved. The CDR3 is made up of 17 amino acids. V lost 6 bases and J lost 5, with 22 bases in between. The CDR3: CASSANVFGPSTGELFF. In nucleotides, the CDR3 is TGTGCCAGCAGCGCCAACGTCTTTGGGCCCTCAACCGGGGAGCTGTTTTTT.

This clonotype was recorded at least ten times. The chain combines TRBV30 with TRBJ1-1; 8 bases are a match to TRBD1. CDR1 is GTSNPN, CDR2 SVGIG, per germline (reference sequence). The CDR3 runs 14 residues. After removal of 4 bases from V and 4 bases from J, the junction contained 8 bases not matched to a gene. The CDR3 sequence is CAWTLDRAFTEAFF. The CDR3 DNA reads as TGTGCCTGGACCTTGGACAGGGCATTCACTGAAGCTTTCTTT. Looking up the rest from reference TRBV30 and TRBJ1-1 gives the full variable domain: SQTIHQWPATLVQPVGSPLSLECTVEGTSNPNLYWYRQAAGRGLQLLFYSVGIGQISSEVPQNLSASRPQDRQFILSSKKLLLSDSGFYLCAWTLDRAFTEAFFGQGTRLTVV.

In its sample, this clonotype was seen a few times. The chain combines TRBV28 with TRBJ2-2; 8 positions agree with TRBD1. The CDR3 runs to 14 residues. V shed 10 bases and J 2 bases; nucleotides not matched to a gene: 6. Germline CDR1 is MDHEN and CDR2 is SYDVKM. In DNA, the CDR3 is TGTGCCATCGCGGACAGGGCAAACACCGGGGAGCTGTTTTTT. Protein sequence: CAIADRANTGELFF.

The table lists this clonotype with many counts. The CDR3 nucleotides read TGTGCCAGCATACCGGGACAGACGAACACTGAAGCTTTCTTT. Its translation is CASIPGQTNTEAFF. V and J are TRBV12-3 or TRBV12-4 and TRBJ1-1; 7 positions match TRBD1. The length of the CDR3 is 14 residues. The V gene end was trimmed by 7 bases and the J gene end by 1 base; junction bases not matched to a gene: 6.

At least ten counts were recorded for this clonotype. This chain uses TRBV12-3 or TRBV12-4 with TRBJ2-7; 11 bases line up with TRBD2. This CDR3 has 18 amino acids. J lost 2 bases, V lost 6 bases, and 15 bases had no gene match. CDR3 amino acids: CASSRRASGRISTYEQYF. The CDR3 DNA reads TGTGCCAGCAGCCGCCGGGCTAGCGGGAGGATCTCCACCTACGAGCAGTACTTC.

This chain joins TRBV4-1 and TRBJ1-2; D gene uncertain. The germline V gene has CDR1 MGHRA and CDR2 YSYEKL. V lost 4 bases and J lost 3, with 18 bases in between. This CDR3 comprises 16 residues. CDR3 in amino acids: CASSPSPAISDYGYTF. In DNA, the CDR3 is TGCGCCAGCAGCCCAAGCCCCGCAATCTCTGACTATGGCTACACCTTC.

The V gene is TRBV27, the J gene TRBJ2-5; 7 bases fit TRBD1. The CDR3 sequence is 16 residues long. Germline V lookup: CDR1 MNHEY, CDR2 SMNVEV (reference sequence). After removal of 6 bases from V and 3 bases from J, the junction contained 13 bases not matched to a gene. The CDR3 reads CASSPNRGREKETQYF. Here the CDR3 DNA reads TGTGCCAGCAGCCCAAACAGGGGAAGGGAAAAAGAGACCCAGTACTTC.

This chain connects TRBV20-1 to TRBJ2-2; tentatively, D is TRBD2 (6 bases). The CDR3 runs 15 residues. Germline loops: CDR1 DFQATT, CDR2 SNEGSKA (reference sequence). Trimming removed 5 bases at V and 0 bases at J, with 13 bases between. This chain's CDR3 is CSASLGGANTGELFF. For the CDR3, the DNA is TGCAGTGCTTCCCTCGGCGGGGCGAACACCGGGGAGCTGTTTTTT.

In this sample, this clonotype turned up a few times. The chain has TRBV19 and TRBJ2-5; 7 bases fit TRBD1. Trimming removed 8 bases from V and 5 bases from J; junction bases left unmatched: 11. The CDR3 covers 14 residues. Germline values: CDR1 LNHDA, CDR2 SQIVND (reference sequence). CDR3 residues: CASRQTGQSETQYF. Written as DNA, the CDR3 is TGTGCCAGTCGGCAGACAGGGCAGAGTGAGACCCAGTACTTC.

This clonotype was detected many times. The genes are TRBV18 and TRBJ2-1; 7 positions match TRBD2. Germline V gene sequence: CDR1 KGHSH, CDR2 LQKENI. The V gene end was trimmed by 3 bases and the J gene end by 9 bases; junction bases not matched to a gene: 11. CDR3 length: 15 residues. The CDR3 here is CASSPQEAGTSEQFF. The DNA for the CDR3 is TGTGCCAGCTCACCCCAAGAAGCGGGAACCTCTGAGCAGTTCTTC. The full variable domain, rest sourced from reference TRBV18 and TRBJ2-1, is NAGVMQNPRHLVRRRGQEARLRCSPMKGHSHVYWYRQLPEEGLKFMVYLQKENIIDESGMPKERFSAEFPKEGPSILRIQQVVRGDSAAYFCASSPQEAGTSEQFFGPGTRLTVL.